One and the same sample provided the 27 T cell receptor beta chains below, sequenced in a study of T cell changes during pregnancy in multiple sclerosis. TCRdb's table, derived via immunoSEQ multiplex PCR, lists solely in-frame clones and lacks some. The data contain 110,000 or so clones, roughly 92% of them singletons. The specimen was peripheral blood, collected before pregnancy. These receptors were collected from a female donor with multiple sclerosis, enrolled in a pregnancy study.

The chain joins TRBV2 to TRBJ2-1; D not certain. The CDR3 loop spans 16 amino acids. The V and J ends lost 4 bases and 0 bases respectively, with 13 bases between them. The germline V gene has CDR1 SNHLY and CDR2 FYNNEI. The CDR3 bases are TGTGCCAGCAGTGGTGTTCAGCGCAGCTCCTACAATGAGCAGTTCTTC. As protein: CASSGVQRSSYNEQFF.

The V and J genes are TRBV4-1 and TRBJ1-1; D unclear. The CDR3 length is 15 residues. Trimming pared 4 bases from V and 4 bases from J, leaving 16 bases between. Germline CDR1 reads MGHRA; CDR2 reads YSYEKL. DNA for the CDR3: TGCGCCAGCAGCCGCCTGGGCGGGCGCGGCACTGAAGCTTTCTTT. Translated: CASSRLGGRGTEAFF.

The chain couples TRBV5-5 to TRBJ1-1; 7 nucleotides line up with TRBD1. V shed 0 bases, J shed 11 bases, and the junction held 10 bases outside the gene matches. This CDR3 contains 14 residues. CDR1 and CDR2 (germline): SGHKS, YYEKEE (reference sequence). CDR3 region: CASSLEVGQTNAFF. The CDR3 nucleotides are TGTGCCAGCAGCTTGGAGGTGGGACAGACTAACGCTTTCTTT.

Worth noting for this clone: A read error may produce the germline difference seen at one junction end. The V and J genes are TRBV7-9 and TRBJ2-5, with 8 nucleotides matching TRBD1. Germline assignment: CDR1 SEHNR and CDR2 FQNEAQ (reference sequence). CDR3 length equals 14 residues. The CDR3 sequence: CASSPRLDRDGSDF. CDR3 nucleotide sequence: TGTGCCAGCAGCCCCCGCCTGGACAGGGACGGATCGGACTTC.

The chain carries TRBV6-5 and TRBJ1-1; D might be TRBD1 (5 bases). Germline V gives CDR1 MNHEY, CDR2 SVGAGI. V was clipped by 8 bases and J by 0 bases, with 13 bases between them. This CDR3 contains 14 residues. CDR3 coding DNA: TGTGCCAGCGTAAGGGCAGGGCTGAACACTGAAGCTTTCTTT. Amino acid sequence: CASVRAGLNTEAFF.

The chain couples TRBV14 to TRBJ2-5; 10 bases are a match to TRBD2. The CDR3 sequence is 16 residues long. V shed 4 bases and J 7 bases; nucleotides not matched to a gene: 12. Germline CDR1 is SGHDN and CDR2 is FVKESK. The CDR3 DNA is TGTGCCAGCAGCCCCGTAGCGGGGGGCCCCGGGGGGACCCAGTACTTC. Translating gives CASSPVAGGPGGTQYF.

The J gene is TRBJ2-7, the V gene TRBV29-1; possible D gene TRBD1, 6 bases. V shed 7 bases and J shed 4 bases, with 20 bases lying between them. The CDR3 extends over 14 amino acids. Per the germline V gene, CDR1 is SQVTM and CDR2 is ANQGSEA. CDR3 region: CSAGPGQRPYEQYF. The CDR3 DNA sequence: TGCAGCGCCGGACCGGGACAAAGACCTTACGAGCAGTACTTC.

The rearrangement uses TRBV11-3 and TRBJ2-2; possible D gene TRBD1, 5 bases. With 5 bases removed from V and 5 bases from J, the gap between germline ends came to 12 bases. Germline CDR1 reads SGHNT; CDR2 reads YENEEA. CDR3 length equals 14 residues. CDR3 nucleotides: TGTGCCAGCAGCCCTAGTAGGGGAACCGGGGAGCTGTTTTTT. Translated, it gives CASSPSRGTGELFF.

The chain links TRBV6-1 to TRBJ1-2, with 10 bases identical to TRBD1. The CDR3 is made up of 15 amino acids. Germline trimming cut 4 bases from V and 7 bases from J; bases unmatched to any gene: 9. Germline V gene sequence: CDR1 MNHNS, CDR2 SASEGT. DNA for the CDR3: TGTGCCAGCAGTGGCCGGGACAGGGGTTTCGGTGGCTACACCTTC. Protein: CASSGRDRGFGGYTF.

The gene calls are TRBV27 and TRBJ2-5; 7 bases map to TRBD2. Germline V lookup: CDR1 MNHEY, CDR2 SMNVEV (reference sequence). V lost 8 bases to trimming and J lost 5 bases; unmatched junction nucleotides: 11. The CDR3 sequence is 14 residues long. The CDR3 DNA sequence: TGTGCCAGCGGAAAACGACTAGCCGGGGAGACCCAGTACTTC. Encoded protein: CASGKRLAGETQYF.

The chain couples TRBV27 to TRBJ1-6, with D unclear. Germline V gene data show CDR1 as MNHEY and CDR2 as SMNVEV (reference sequence). This CDR3 spans 16 amino acids. V was clipped by 3 bases and J by 5 bases, with 14 bases between them. Here the CDR3 reads CASSLRAPGNNSPLHF. Written as DNA, the CDR3 is TGTGCCAGCAGTTTGCGGGCGCCGGGGAATAATTCACCCCTCCACTTT.

The J gene is TRBJ1-3, the V gene TRBV6-5; D is undetermined. Germline assignment: CDR1 MNHEY and CDR2 SVGAGI. V was trimmed by 4 bases and J by 2 bases, leaving 9 bases between them. The CDR3 is 14 residues long. In nucleotides, the CDR3 is TGTGCCAGCAGTTTCACCAGGACTGGAAACACCATATATTTT. This encodes CASSFTRTGNTIYF.

J is TRBJ1-2 and V is TRBV29-1, with D unresolved. Germline V gives CDR1 SQVTM, CDR2 ANQGSEA. The CDR3 covers 11 residues. The germline V and J ends were trimmed by 5 bases and 6 bases, with 10 bases remaining between them. Here the CDR3 DNA reads TGCAGCGTTATGACTGGTGATGGCTACACCTTC. Residues: CSVMTGDGYTF.

The CDR3 nucleotides read TGTGCCAGCAGTGAACTACAGGGGGCCTACAATGAGCAGTTCTTC. Translation gives CASSELQGAYNEQFF. The rearrangement links TRBV6-1 to TRBJ2-1; 8 nucleotides line up with TRBD1. Germline V gives CDR1 MNHNS, CDR2 SASEGT. The V and J ends lost 2 bases and 2 bases, in that order; junction bases with no gene match: 2. This CDR3 comprises 15 residues.

This clone was recorded only once. This same CDR3 is encoded by further DNA sequences in the sample. The chain uses TRBV28 and TRBJ2-7, with D possibly TRBD2 on 6 matching bases. The CDR3 spans 14 residues. CDR1 is MDHEN and CDR2 is SYDVKM in the germline V gene. Trimming took off 2 bases at V and 4 bases at J, with 12 bases between the two ends. CDR3 sequence: CASSLGTLSYEQYF. CDR3 DNA sequence: TGTGCCAGCAGTTTAGGGACTCTTTCTTACGAGCAGTACTTC.

This rearrangement joins TRBV9 to TRBJ2-2, with no clear D. Germline assignment: CDR1 SGDLS and CDR2 YYNGEE. Between the trimmed V and J ends, which lost 4 bases and 5 bases, there was a span of 30 bases. The CDR3 covers 20 residues. CDR3 residues: CASSLGPGSRIVLKTGELFF. CDR3 DNA sequence: TGTGCCAGCAGCCTCGGCCCAGGTTCCAGAATTGTACTGAAGACCGGGGAGCTGTTTTTT.

For this clone: The junction departs from germline at one end; a sequencing error may be responsible. This chain joins TRBV7-9 and TRBJ2-1, with 7 bases fitting TRBD2. The CDR3 length is 12 residues. Germline V gene sequence: CDR1 SEHNR, CDR2 FQNEAQ (reference sequence). CDR3 in amino acids: CASSSREGGPIF. DNA of the CDR3: TGTGCCAGCAGCTCACGTGAGGGAGGGCCGATCTTC.

V is TRBV28 and J is TRBJ1-4; D is possibly TRBD1 (6 bases). Germline V gives CDR1 MDHEN, CDR2 SYDVKM. The CDR3 totals 17 residues. The V and J ends lost 3 bases and 2 bases respectively, with 16 bases between them. The CDR3 spells CASSLQGGGRTNEKLFF. As DNA, the CDR3 is TGTGCCAGCAGTTTGCAGGGAGGGGGGCGGACTAATGAAAAACTGTTTTTT.

This chain connects TRBV19 to TRBJ1-5; a possible D gene is TRBD1 (5 bases). The V gene lost 5 bases and the J gene lost 5 bases, with 10 bases spanning the gap. This CDR3 spans 13 amino acids. Germline CDR1 and CDR2: LNHDA and SQIVND (reference sequence). The CDR3 loop is CASSAMTDQPQHF. Written as DNA, the CDR3 is TGTGCCAGTAGTGCGATGACAGATCAGCCCCAGCATTTT.

This chain uses TRBV2 with TRBJ2-7, with a tentative D call TRBD2 (6 bases). This CDR3 region has 16 residues. V dropped 6 bases and J dropped 0 bases, with 18 bases sitting between them. In germline, CDR1 is SNHLY, CDR2 FYNNEI. CDR3 amino acids: CASREKRLVFSYEQYF. CDR3 DNA sequence: TGTGCCAGCAGGGAGAAACGACTAGTCTTCTCCTACGAGCAGTACTTC. The variable domain in full, with the rest retrieved from reference TRBV2 and TRBJ2-7, is EPEVTQTPSHQVTQMGQEVILRCVPISNHLYFYWYRQILGQKVEFLVSFYNNEISEKSEIFDDQFSVERPDGSNFTLKIRSTKLEDSAMYFCASREKRLVFSYEQYFGPGTRLTVT.

This chain links TRBV11-2 with TRBJ2-1; the D is unclear. This CDR3 comprises 15 residues. CDR1 is SGHAT, CDR2 FQNNGV, per germline. V was pared by 0 bases and J by 2 bases, with 8 bases between. CDR3 nucleotides: TGTGCCAGCAGCTTAGACAGCGTCGCCTACAATGAGCAGTTCTTC. Its translation: CASSLDSVAYNEQFF.

This clone appeared once. J is TRBJ2-1 and V is TRBV7-6, with unresolved D. This CDR3 region has 17 residues. The V gene lost 5 bases and the J gene lost 2 bases, with 19 bases spanning the gap. CDR1 is SGHVS, CDR2 FNYEAQ, per germline. CDR3 protein: CASSQSSLVSPYNEQFF. In DNA form, the CDR3 reads TGTGCCAGCAGCCAAAGCTCCCTCGTCTCCCCCTACAATGAGCAGTTCTTC.

The chain uses TRBV19 and TRBJ1-2; a weak D match, TRBD1 (6 bases). This CDR3 is 14 amino acids long. CDR1 and CDR2 from the germline V gene are LNHDA and SQIVND (reference sequence). Between the trimmed V and J ends, which lost 0 bases and 8 bases, there was a span of 13 bases. For the CDR3, the DNA is TGTGCCAGTAGTATAGAGGGCAGGGGCCACGGCTACACCTTC. Encoded protein: CASSIEGRGHGYTF.

Only one count was recorded for this clone. The chain combines TRBV27 with TRBJ2-2; maybe TRBD1 (5 bases). Trimming removed 4 bases from V and 1 base from J, with 13 bases in between. The CDR3 consists of 16 residues. The germline gives CDR1 MNHEY, CDR2 SMNVEV (reference sequence). The CDR3 DNA sequence: TGTGCCAGCAGTTCCCACCCCGACAGGAACACCGGGGAGCTGTTTTTT. Its protein is CASSSHPDRNTGELFF.

This chain joins TRBV4-1 and TRBJ2-7; 8 nucleotides match TRBD2. Germline V gene lookup returns CDR1 MGHRA and CDR2 YSYEKL. V lost 5 bases and J lost 3; bases outside the gene matches: 9. The CDR3 has 15 amino acids. CDR3 sequence: CASSGAGAGLYEQYF. The CDR3, as DNA: TGCGCCAGCAGCGGAGCGGGAGCGGGGCTCTACGAGCAGTACTTC.

The rearrangement links TRBV28 to TRBJ2-3, with 12 bases lining up with TRBD2. The trim removed 11 bases at V and 5 bases at J, leaving 5 bases unmatched. CDR3 size: 13 residues. The germline CDR1 and CDR2 sequences are MDHEN and SYDVKM. CDR3 protein: CAGRTSGKDTQYF. The DNA for the CDR3 is TGTGCCGGTCGGACTAGCGGGAAAGATACGCAGTATTTT.

J is TRBJ1-1 and V is TRBV29-1; possibly TRBD1 for D (5 bases). The CDR3 spans 13 residues. V was trimmed by 7 bases and J by 5 bases, leaving 17 bases between them. Germline assignment: CDR1 SQVTM and CDR2 ANQGSEA. The CDR3 sequence: CSGTGTGGTEAFF. DNA of the CDR3: TGCAGCGGAACCGGGACCGGAGGGACTGAAGCTTTCTTT.